This TCR beta chain is from a study of early T cells in non-severe SARS-CoV-2 infection. On the study more broadly: Unpaired chains resulted from sequencing bulk RNA of unsorted whole blood.

Individual cDNA molecules were tagged with unique molecular identifiers, the study reported. MiXCR, applied by TCRdb to the 5' RACE reads, yields one record per CDR3 protein. Here the sample spans tens of thousands of distinct CDR3 sequences, 13% to 15% being singletons. In germline, CDR1 is SGHTA, CDR2 FQGNSA. The CDR3 covers 14 residues. The V end lost 5 bases, the J end lost 0 bases, and 10 bases lay between the germline ends. The gene calls are TRBV7-2 and TRBJ1-2, with D unclear. The specimen was whole blood. This TCR came from an adult who was a healthcare worker with PCR-confirmed SARS-CoV-2 infection or an uninfected control (not recorded which). The CDR3 protein is CASSHTAANYGYTF. CDR3 nucleotides: TGTGCCAGCAGCCACACTGCCGCTAACTATGGCTACACCTTC.